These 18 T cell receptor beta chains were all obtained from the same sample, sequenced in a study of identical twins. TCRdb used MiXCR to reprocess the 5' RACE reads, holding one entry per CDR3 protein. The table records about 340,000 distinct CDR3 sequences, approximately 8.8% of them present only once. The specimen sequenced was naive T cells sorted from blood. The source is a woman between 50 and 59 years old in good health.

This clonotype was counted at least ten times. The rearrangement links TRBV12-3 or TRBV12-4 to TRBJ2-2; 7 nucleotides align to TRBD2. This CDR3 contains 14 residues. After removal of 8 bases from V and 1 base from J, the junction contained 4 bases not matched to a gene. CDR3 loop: CASGGGWNTGELFF. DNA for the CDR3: TGTGCCAGCGGCGGGGGATGGAACACCGGGGAGCTGTTTTTT.

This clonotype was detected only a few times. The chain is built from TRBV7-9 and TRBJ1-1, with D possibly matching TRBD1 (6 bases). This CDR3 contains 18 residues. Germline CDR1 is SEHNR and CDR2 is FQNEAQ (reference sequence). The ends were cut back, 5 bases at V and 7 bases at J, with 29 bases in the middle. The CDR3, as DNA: TGTGCCAGCAGCCAAGTACGGGGACACTTGAGGGAACCGAGTGAAGCTTTCTTT. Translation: CASSQVRGHLREPSEAFF.

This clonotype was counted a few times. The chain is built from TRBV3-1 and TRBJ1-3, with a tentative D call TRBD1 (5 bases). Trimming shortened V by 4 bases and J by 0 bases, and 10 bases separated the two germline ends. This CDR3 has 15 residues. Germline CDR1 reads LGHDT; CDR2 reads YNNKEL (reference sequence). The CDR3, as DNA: TGTGCCAGCAGCCCAGGGCCGCACTCTGGAAACACCATATATTTT. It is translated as CASSPGPHSGNTIYF.

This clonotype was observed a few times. CDR3 in amino acids: CASSPRTSGSVEQFF. In nucleotides, the CDR3 is TGTGCCAGCAGTCCCAGGACTAGCGGGAGTGTTGAGCAGTTCTTC. V and J are TRBV12-3 or TRBV12-4 and TRBJ2-1, with 13 nucleotides matching TRBD2. This CDR3 spans 15 amino acids. V dropped 5 bases and J dropped 9; count of bases not matched to a gene: 7.

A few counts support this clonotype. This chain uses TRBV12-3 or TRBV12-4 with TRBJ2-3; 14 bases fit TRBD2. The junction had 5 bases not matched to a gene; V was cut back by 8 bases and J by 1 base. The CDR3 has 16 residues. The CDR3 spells CASDPGLAGGTDTQYF. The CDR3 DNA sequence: TGTGCCAGCGATCCGGGACTAGCGGGGGGCACAGATACGCAGTATTTT.

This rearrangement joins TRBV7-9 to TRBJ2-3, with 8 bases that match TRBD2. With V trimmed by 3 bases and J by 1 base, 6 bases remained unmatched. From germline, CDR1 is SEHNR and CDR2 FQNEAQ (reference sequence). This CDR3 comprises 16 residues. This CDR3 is CASSFAGTRGTDTQYF. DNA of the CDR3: TGTGCCAGCAGCTTTGCCGGGACTAGGGGCACAGATACGCAGTATTTT. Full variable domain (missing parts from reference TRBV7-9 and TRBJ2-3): DTGVSQNPRHKITKRGQNVTFRCDPISEHNRLYWYRQTLGQGPEFLTYFQNEAQLEKSRLLSDRFSAERPKGSFSTLEIQRTEQGDSAMYLCASSFAGTRGTDTQYFGPGTRLTVL.

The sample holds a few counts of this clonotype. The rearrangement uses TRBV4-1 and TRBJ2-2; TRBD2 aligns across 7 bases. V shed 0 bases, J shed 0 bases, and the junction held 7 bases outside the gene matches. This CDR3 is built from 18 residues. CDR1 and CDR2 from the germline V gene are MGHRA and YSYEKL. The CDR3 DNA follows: TGCGCCAGCAGCCAAGAGGGGCTAGCGGACGCGAACACCGGGGAGCTGTTTTTT. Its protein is CASSQEGLADANTGELFF.

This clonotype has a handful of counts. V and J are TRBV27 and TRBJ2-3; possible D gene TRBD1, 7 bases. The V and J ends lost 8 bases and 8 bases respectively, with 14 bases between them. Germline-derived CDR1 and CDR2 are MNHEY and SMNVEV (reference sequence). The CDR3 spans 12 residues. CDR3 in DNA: TGTGCCAGCTCCCCAGGGGGAGGTACGCAGTATTTT. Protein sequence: CASSPGGGTQYF.

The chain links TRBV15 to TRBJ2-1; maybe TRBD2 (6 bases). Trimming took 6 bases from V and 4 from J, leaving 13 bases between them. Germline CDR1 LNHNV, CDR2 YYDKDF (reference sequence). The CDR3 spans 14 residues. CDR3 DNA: TGTGCCACCAGTCCTGCGGGGTCATACAATGAGCAGTTCTTC. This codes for CATSPAGSYNEQFF.

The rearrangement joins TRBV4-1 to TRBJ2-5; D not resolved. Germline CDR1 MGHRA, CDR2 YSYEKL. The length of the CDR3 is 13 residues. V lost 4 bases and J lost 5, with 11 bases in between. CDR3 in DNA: TGCGCCAGCAGCCTCGGGCGCGAGGAGACCCAGTACTTC. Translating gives CASSLGREETQYF.

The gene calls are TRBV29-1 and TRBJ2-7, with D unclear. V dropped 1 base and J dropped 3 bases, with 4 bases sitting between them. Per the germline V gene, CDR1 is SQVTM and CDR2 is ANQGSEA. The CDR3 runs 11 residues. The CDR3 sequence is CSVEGLYEQYF. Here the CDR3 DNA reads TGCAGCGTTGAAGGTCTCTACGAGCAGTACTTC.

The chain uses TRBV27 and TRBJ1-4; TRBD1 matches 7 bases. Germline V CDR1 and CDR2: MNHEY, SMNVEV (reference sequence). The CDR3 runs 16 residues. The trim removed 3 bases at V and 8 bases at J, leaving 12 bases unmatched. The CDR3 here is CASSFLGQTSVEKLFF. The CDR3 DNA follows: TGTGCCAGCAGTTTCCTGGGACAGACTTCCGTCGAAAAACTGTTTTTT.

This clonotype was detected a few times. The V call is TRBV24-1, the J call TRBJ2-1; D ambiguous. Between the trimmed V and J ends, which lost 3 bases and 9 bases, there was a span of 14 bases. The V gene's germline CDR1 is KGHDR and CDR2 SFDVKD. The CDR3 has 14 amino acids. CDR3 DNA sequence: TGTGCCACCAGTGATCCGGGCCTGACCGGTGAGCAGTTCTTC. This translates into CATSDPGLTGEQFF.

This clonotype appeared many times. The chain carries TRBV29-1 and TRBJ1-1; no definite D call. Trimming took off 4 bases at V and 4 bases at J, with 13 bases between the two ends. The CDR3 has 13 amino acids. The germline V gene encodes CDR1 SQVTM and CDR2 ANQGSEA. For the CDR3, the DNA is TGCAGCGTTGGATACGGACTGGCCACTGAAGCTTTCTTT. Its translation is CSVGYGLATEAFF.

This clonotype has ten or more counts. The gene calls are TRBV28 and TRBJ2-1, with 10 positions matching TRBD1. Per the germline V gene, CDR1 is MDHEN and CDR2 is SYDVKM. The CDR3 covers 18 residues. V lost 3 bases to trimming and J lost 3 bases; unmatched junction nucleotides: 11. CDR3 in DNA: TGTGCCAGCAGTTTCGGGGGACAGGGGTCTATACGCTACAATGAGCAGTTCTTC. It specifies CASSFGGQGSIRYNEQFF.

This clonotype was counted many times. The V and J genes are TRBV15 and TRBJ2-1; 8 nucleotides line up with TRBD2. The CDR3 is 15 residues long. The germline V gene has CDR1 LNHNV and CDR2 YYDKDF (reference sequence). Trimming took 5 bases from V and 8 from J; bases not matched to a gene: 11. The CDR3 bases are TGTGCCACCAGCCCCCGGGGGGGGAGGAACGATGAGCAGTTCTTC. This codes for CATSPRGGRNDEQFF.

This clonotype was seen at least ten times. This CDR3 is CSAPDRVGTEAFF. CDR3 nucleotide sequence: TGCAGTGCTCCGGACAGGGTGGGCACTGAAGCTTTCTTT. This rearrangement joins TRBV20-1 to TRBJ1-1, with TRBD1 identical over 8 bases. Trimming cost V 5 bases and J 4 bases; bases outside gene matches: 6. Per the germline V gene, CDR1 is DFQATT and CDR2 is SNEGSKA (reference sequence). The CDR3 contains 13 residues.

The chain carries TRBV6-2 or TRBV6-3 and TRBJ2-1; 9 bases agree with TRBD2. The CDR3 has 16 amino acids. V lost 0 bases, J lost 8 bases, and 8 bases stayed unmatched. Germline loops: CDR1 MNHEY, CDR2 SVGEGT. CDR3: CASSYSSPSGRYEQFF. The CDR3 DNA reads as TGTGCCAGCAGTTACTCGAGCCCAAGCGGGAGGTATGAGCAGTTCTTC.